One and the same sample provided the 23 T cell receptor beta chains below, sequenced in a study of CD8 T cells in Susac syndrome. The RNA, about 0.45 to 1 ug, was put through reverse transcription using random hexamers. One entry per CDR3 protein results from TCRdb running MiXCR on the immunoSEQ multiplex PCR reads. The table records about 300,000 distinct CDR3 sequences, about 91% of them present only once. Sequencing was carried out using CD8+ T cells from PBMCs. These receptors all come from a human donor with multiple sclerosis.

This CDR3 reads CAISVTGRSGELFF. In DNA form, the CDR3 reads TGTGCCATCAGTGTAACAGGAAGGTCCGGGGAGCTGTTTTTT. This chain joins TRBV10-3 and TRBJ2-2; TRBD1 is a possible D gene (5 bases). Between the trimmed V and J ends, which lost 4 bases and 6 bases, there was a span of 12 bases. Germline V gene data show CDR1 as ENHRY and CDR2 as SYGVKD. The CDR3 is made up of 14 amino acids.

The chain uses TRBV20-1 and TRBJ2-2, with 10 bases fitting TRBD2. Germline V lookup: CDR1 DFQATT, CDR2 SNEGSKA (reference sequence). This CDR3 contains 17 residues. J was trimmed by 3 bases and V by 0 bases; bases with no gene match: 7. CDR3 sequence (DNA): TGCAGTGCTAGAGATCCAAAGCGGGAGGGTGACACCGGGGAGCTGTTTTTT. This translates into CSARDPKREGDTGELFF.

The table lists this clonotype with a count of one. The J gene is TRBJ1-1, the V gene TRBV7-9, with a possible D match to TRBD1 (6 bases). The V gene lost 1 base and the J gene lost 1 base, with 10 bases spanning the gap. Germline V gives CDR1 SEHNR, CDR2 FQNEAQ (reference sequence). CDR3 size: 15 residues. CDR3 sequence reads: CASSLVAGANTEAFF. The CDR3 DNA is TGTGCCAGCAGCTTAGTGGCGGGGGCGAACACTGAAGCTTTCTTT.

This rearrangement joins TRBV19 to TRBJ2-1; 10 positions agree with TRBD2. CDR1 LNHDA and CDR2 SQIVND come from the germline V gene (reference sequence). J lost 8 bases, V lost 7 bases, and 11 bases had no gene match. The CDR3 spans 15 residues. This chain's CDR3 is CASNPSGRASYEQFF. The CDR3 DNA sequence: TGTGCCAGTAACCCGAGCGGGAGGGCCAGCTATGAGCAGTTCTTC.

The table lists this clonotype with a count of one. The chain is built from TRBV24-1 and TRBJ2-2; possible D gene TRBD2, 5 bases. Germline assignment: CDR1 KGHDR and CDR2 SFDVKD. The CDR3 totals 14 residues. Trimming stripped 0 bases from V and 5 bases from J, with 6 bases between. DNA of the CDR3: TGTGCCACCAGTGATTTGCGGGGAACCGGGGAGCTGTTTTTT. Translating gives CATSDLRGTGELFF.

This chain connects TRBV20-1 to TRBJ2-7, with 10 bases that match TRBD2. This CDR3 has 14 amino acids. CDR1 and CDR2 (germline): DFQATT, SNEGSKA (reference sequence). With 0 bases clipped from V and 7 bases from J, the junction kept 6 bases outside the gene matches. The CDR3 DNA is TGCAGTGCTAGAGATGGAGCGGGGGGGAGAGAGCAGTACTTC. It specifies CSARDGAGGREQYF.

This clonotype was seen a handful of times. This rearrangement joins TRBV19 to TRBJ2-1, with TRBD2 as a possible D gene (6 bases). Germline loops: CDR1 LNHDA, CDR2 SQIVND (reference sequence). The CDR3 extends over 14 amino acids. V was cut by 5 bases and J by 1 base, with 9 bases left in between. CDR3 DNA sequence: TGTGCCAGTAGTGCTGGGACTTCCTACAATGAGCAGTTCTTC. It translates to CASSAGTSYNEQFF. Full variable domain (missing parts from reference TRBV19 and TRBJ2-1): DGGITQSPKYLFRKEGQNVTLSCEQNLNHDAMYWYRQDPGQGLRLIYYSQIVNDFQKGDIAEGYSVSREKKESFPLTVTSAQKNPTAFYLCASSAGTSYNEQFFGPGTRLTVL.

The chain carries TRBV28 and TRBJ2-5; 7 bases are a match to TRBD2. Germline V gene sequence: CDR1 MDHEN, CDR2 SYDVKM. The length of the CDR3 is 16 residues. V shed 7 bases and J 1 base; nucleotides not matched to a gene: 12. CDR3 DNA sequence: TGTGCCAGCAAGGCCATCGCGAGCGGGACCCAAGAGACCCAGTACTTC. It is translated as CASKAIASGTQETQYF.

The chain links TRBV9 to TRBJ1-2; 7 bases align to TRBD1. Germline V CDR1 and CDR2: SGDLS, YYNGEE. The CDR3 sequence is 15 residues long. V shed 3 bases, J shed 8 bases, and the junction held 13 bases outside the gene matches. CDR3 protein: CASSAGDSGPRGYTF. In DNA, the CDR3 is TGTGCCAGCAGCGCGGGGGACAGCGGACCAAGGGGCTACACCTTC.

This rearrangement joins TRBV4-3 to TRBJ2-3; maybe TRBD2 (5 bases). This CDR3 has 17 amino acids. Germline V CDR1 and CDR2: LGHNA, YSLEER. The germline V and J ends were trimmed by 4 bases and 0 bases, with 17 bases remaining between them. The CDR3 nucleotides are TGCGCCAGCAGCCTAAAACTGGAACTAGTCAGCACAGATACGCAGTATTTT. It translates to CASSLKLELVSTDTQYF.

The rearrangement uses TRBV18 and TRBJ2-1, with TRBD2 matching 15 bases. The germline V gene has CDR1 KGHSH and CDR2 LQKENI. The CDR3 runs 19 residues. The junction had 11 bases not matched to a gene; V was cut back by 4 bases and J by 4 bases. The CDR3 region is CASSRLFGTSGGTYNEQFF. The CDR3 DNA follows: TGTGCCAGCTCACGACTCTTTGGGACTAGCGGGGGGACTTACAATGAGCAGTTCTTC. The full variable domain, its missing parts supplied by reference TRBV18 and TRBJ2-1, is NAGVMQNPRHLVRRRGQEARLRCSPMKGHSHVYWYRQLPEEGLKFMVYLQKENIIDESGMPKERFSAEFPKEGPSILRIQQVVRGDSAAYFCASSRLFGTSGGTYNEQFFGPGTRLTVL.

The rearrangement links TRBV4-1 to TRBJ2-3; D might be TRBD2 (7 bases). Germline V gives CDR1 MGHRA, CDR2 YSYEKL. The V end lost 3 bases, the J end lost 7 bases, and 20 bases lay between the germline ends. This CDR3 has 16 amino acids. CDR3 DNA: TGCGCCAGCAGCCAGTTGGTGGGGGGGCAGGGGAATACGCAGTATTTT. It codes for CASSQLVGGQGNTQYF.

The CDR3 nucleotides read TGCGCCAGCAGCACCGGACTAGAGGGGGGAGAGACCCAGTACTTC. Protein: CASSTGLEGGETQYF. The chain joins TRBV5-1 to TRBJ2-5; D possibly corresponds to TRBD2 (7 bases). This CDR3 has 15 amino acids. Trimming took off 4 bases at V and 4 bases at J, with 17 bases between the two ends. Looked up from germline, CDR1 is SGHRS and CDR2 is YFSETQ. Full variable domain (rest looked up from reference TRBV5-1 and TRBJ2-5): KAGVTQTPRYLIKTRGQQVTLSCSPISGHRSVSWYQQTPGQGLQFLFEYFSETQRNKGNFPGRFSGRQFSNSRSEMNVSTLELGDSALYLCASSTGLEGGETQYFGPGTRLLVL.

The J gene is TRBJ2-7, the V gene TRBV6-2 or TRBV6-3; D gene ambiguous. This CDR3 is 12 amino acids long. Germline CDR1 MNHEY, CDR2 SVGEGT. V was trimmed by 0 bases and J by 3 bases, leaving 3 bases between them. CDR3 nucleotides: TGTGCCAGCAGTTACTCGATCTACGAGCAGTACTTC. This translates into CASSYSIYEQYF.

The chain carries TRBV6-2 or TRBV6-3 and TRBJ2-4; D possibly uses TRBD1 or TRBD2 (5 bases each). This CDR3 has 13 amino acids. V was cut by 3 bases and J by 9 bases, with 12 bases left in between. The germline V gene encodes CDR1 MNHEY and CDR2 SVGEGT. The CDR3 loop reads CASSYGGDGIQYF. The CDR3 nucleotides read TGTGCCAGCAGTTATGGGGGAGATGGCATTCAGTACTTC.

The chain carries TRBV19 and TRBJ2-2, with D perhaps assigned TRBD1 or TRBD2 (5 bases each). CDR1 and CDR2 (germline): LNHDA, SQIVND (reference sequence). Trimming removed 10 bases from V and 2 bases from J, with 17 bases in between. This CDR3 contains 15 residues. DNA for the CDR3: TGTGCCACCTACCCAGGGAGCCGAAACACCGGGGAGCTGTTTTTT. This gives the protein CATYPGSRNTGELFF.

The genes are TRBV4-2 and TRBJ1-5; weak D call: TRBD1 (6 bases). CDR1 is LGHNA and CDR2 is YNFKEQ in the germline V gene. V dropped 1 base and J dropped 1 base, with 11 bases sitting between them. This CDR3 has 16 amino acids. Here the CDR3 reads CASSQAQTGSNQPQHF. For the CDR3, the DNA is TGTGCCAGCAGCCAAGCCCAAACAGGGAGCAATCAGCCCCAGCATTTT.

The J gene is TRBJ2-3, the V gene TRBV28; 10 bases line up with TRBD2. CDR3 length: 16 residues. Germline loops: CDR1 MDHEN, CDR2 SYDVKM. Germline trimming cut 4 bases from V and 5 bases from J; bases unmatched to any gene: 9. CDR3 protein: CASSSSAGGPVDTQYF. The CDR3 DNA reads TGTGCCAGCAGTTCCTCAGCGGGGGGGCCAGTAGATACGCAGTATTTT.

The chain joins TRBV27 to TRBJ2-7; 7 bases match TRBD2. The germline V gene has CDR1 MNHEY and CDR2 SMNVEV (reference sequence). CDR3 size: 13 residues. The V segment lost 8 bases and the J segment 3 bases; nucleotides outside the gene matches: 7. DNA for the CDR3: TGTGCCAGCGGGCGGACTAGTAACTACGAGCAGTACTTC. This sequence encodes CASGRTSNYEQYF.

CDR3 protein: CASSQVSGGADTQYF. The CDR3 DNA reads TGTGCCAGCAGCCAAGTCTCGGGAGGGGCAGATACGCAGTATTTT. The chain recombines TRBV14 with TRBJ2-3; 8 positions match TRBD2. Trimming took 1 base from V and 4 from J; bases not matched to a gene: 4. Germline CDR1 is SGHDN and CDR2 is FVKESK. The CDR3 is made up of 15 amino acids.

The chain carries TRBV29-1 and TRBJ2-5; D gene unclear. V was shortened by 6 bases and J by 7 bases, with 12 bases between the two germline ends. From germline, CDR1 is SQVTM and CDR2 ANQGSEA. This CDR3 region has 11 residues. The CDR3 coding sequence is TGCAGCGTACCGGATGCGTGGACCCAGTACTTC. It encodes CSVPDAWTQYF.

This sequence joins TRBV7-3 and TRBJ1-1; D call uncertain. Trimming stripped 5 bases from V and 0 bases from J, with 7 bases between. Germline CDR1 SGHTA, CDR2 FQGTGA. CDR3 size: 13 residues. CDR3 in amino acids: CASSNGMNTEAFF. As DNA, the CDR3 is TGTGCCAGCAGCAATGGGATGAACACTGAAGCTTTCTTT.

J is TRBJ2-7 and V is TRBV20-1; D is perhaps TRBD1 (5 bases). Between the trimmed V and J ends, which lost 3 bases and 0 bases, there was a span of 9 bases. CDR3 length: 13 residues. In germline, CDR1 is DFQATT, CDR2 SNEGSKA (reference sequence). This CDR3 is CSARTASSYEQYF. The CDR3 coding sequence is TGCAGTGCTAGGACAGCAAGCTCCTACGAGCAGTACTTC.